The next 9 T cell receptor beta chains were all read from a single sample in a study of cytomegalovirus exposure and HLA in healthy donors. The PCR used 60 Vbeta and 13 Jbeta primers. Assay: immunoSEQ multiplex PCR; the TCRdb copy retains only in-frame clones and omits some. The sample yields roughly 69,000 clones, about 78% seen once. Sequencing used PBMCs. Receptors were obtained from a man aged 18 to 35 in good health and CMV-seronegative.

The chain carries TRBV5-1 and TRBJ1-1; 7 bases agree with TRBD1. The junction had 6 bases not matched to a gene; V was cut back by 2 bases and J by 2 bases. Per the germline V gene, CDR1 is SGHRS and CDR2 is YFSETQ. CDR3 length: 15 residues. The DNA for the CDR3 is TGCGCCAGCAGCTTATGGCCAGGGGGTAACACTGAAGCTTTCTTT. Residues: CASSLWPGGNTEAFF. Full variable domain (rest looked up from reference TRBV5-1 and TRBJ1-1): KAGVTQTPRYLIKTRGQQVTLSCSPISGHRSVSWYQQTPGQGLQFLFEYFSETQRNKGNFPGRFSGRQFSNSRSEMNVSTLELGDSALYLCASSLWPGGNTEAFFGQGTRLTVV.

This sequence joins TRBV11-2 and TRBJ2-3; 7 bases fit TRBD1. The CDR3 is 14 amino acids. Germline V CDR1 and CDR2: SGHAT, FQNNGV. Trimming removed 3 bases from V and 4 bases from J; junction bases left unmatched: 4. The CDR3 loop reads CASSLTGRPDTQYF. As DNA, the CDR3 is TGTGCCAGCAGCTTGACAGGGCGGCCAGATACGCAGTATTTT.

The chain's CDR3 is CASSVGAGLGTGELFF. The CDR3 DNA reads TGTGCCAGCAGCGTAGGGGCAGGGCTAGGCACCGGGGAGCTGTTTTTT. The chain has TRBV9 and TRBJ2-2; possible D gene TRBD1, 5 bases. The V gene lost 0 bases and the J gene lost 4 bases, with 13 bases spanning the gap. The V gene's germline CDR1 is SGDLS and CDR2 YYNGEE. This CDR3 has 16 amino acids.

Notes on this clone: One junction end does not reproduce the germline sequence, and a read error may be involved. This chain uses TRBV5-1 with TRBJ2-5; 8 positions match TRBD1. The CDR3 has 15 amino acids. Germline CDR1 SGHRS, CDR2 YFSETQ. CDR3 in amino acids: CVSSLGTGAQETQYF. DNA for the CDR3: TGCGTCAGCAGCTTGGGGACAGGAGCCCAAGAGACCCAGTACTTC.

This clone has just a few counts. J is TRBJ1-1 and V is TRBV4-3, with D unclear. The CDR3 is made up of 15 amino acids. V lost 0 bases and J 7 bases, leaving 15 bases between the germline ends. Germline lookup yields CDR1 LGHNA and CDR2 YSLEER. The CDR3 coding sequence is TGCGCCAGCAGCCAAGATTGGGCCACGAGTGATGAAGCTTTCTTT. Protein sequence: CASSQDWATSDEAFF.

V usage is TRBV19 and J usage is TRBJ1-2; the match to TRBD1 covers 10 bases. Germline CDR1 and CDR2: LNHDA and SQIVND (reference sequence). V lost 9 bases to trimming and J lost 2 bases; unmatched junction nucleotides: 6. The CDR3 runs to 14 residues. The CDR3 nucleotides are TGTGCCAGCAAAAAGACAGGGGGCAACTATGGCTACACCTTC. Amino acid sequence: CASKKTGGNYGYTF.

The rearrangement uses TRBV6-1 and TRBJ2-5, with 12 bases that match TRBD2. Near its end, the DNA agrees better with TRBJ2-7, so the J call may be wrong. The CDR3 sequence is 14 residues long. CDR1 and CDR2 from the germline V gene are MNHNS and SASEGT. The CDR3 bases are TGTGCCAGCAGGGCTAGCGGGGGGGCCTACGAGCAGTACTTC. Protein sequence: CASRASGGAYEQYF.

V gene TRBV6-6 combines with J gene TRBJ1-1; maybe TRBD1 (5 bases). CDR3 length equals 15 residues. CDR1 and CDR2 (germline): MNHNY, SVGAGI (reference sequence). Trimming cost V 6 bases and J 5 bases, with 19 bases left between them. For the CDR3, the DNA is TGTGCCAGCAGCTGGGGCCGGGCAGGGCGGACTGAAGCTTTCTTT. This encodes CASSWGRAGRTEAFF.

The chain carries TRBV4-2 and TRBJ2-7, with a tentative D call TRBD2 (5 bases). The V end lost 0 bases, the J end lost 0 bases, and 9 bases lay between the germline ends. Germline V gives CDR1 LGHNA, CDR2 YNFKEQ. CDR3 length: 15 amino acids. The CDR3 loop is CASSQDEGSSYEQYF. The CDR3 DNA sequence: TGTGCCAGCAGCCAAGATGAAGGGAGCTCCTACGAGCAGTACTTC.